Listed here are 8 T cell receptor beta chains from one sample, sequenced in a study of shared clonotypes between healthy human individuals. Assay: immunoSEQ multiplex PCR; the TCRdb copy retains only in-frame clones and omits some. The sample lists 1.5 million to 1.9 million clones, nearly 99% seen once, with around 0.45% in the top ten. The source material was naive CD4+ T cells sorted from blood. Specified subset: CD45RA+ positively selected. The source is a man aged 25 to 45 in good health.

The rearrangement uses TRBV9 and TRBJ2-3, with a possible D match to TRBD2 (6 bases). Per germline, CDR1 SGDLS and CDR2 YYNGEE. The CDR3 length is 15 residues. Between the trimmed V and J ends, which lost 6 bases and 2 bases, there was a span of 16 bases. This CDR3 is CASNPSGGLTDTQYF. In DNA, the CDR3 is TGTGCCAGCAACCCAAGCGGAGGGCTCACAGATACGCAGTATTTT.

The gene calls are TRBV27 and TRBJ2-7; D is undetermined. From germline, CDR1 is MNHEY and CDR2 SMNVEV (reference sequence). This CDR3 contains 14 residues. V lost 5 bases and J lost 7, with 18 bases in between. CDR3 amino acids: CASSTSLVSKEQYF. For the CDR3, the DNA is TGTGCCAGCAGTACGTCCCTGGTTTCGAAGGAGCAGTACTTC.

The rearrangement joins TRBV28 to TRBJ2-7; possible D gene TRBD2, 6 bases. From germline, CDR1 is MDHEN and CDR2 SYDVKM. Trimming removed 5 bases at V and 4 bases at J, with 24 bases between. The CDR3 spans 17 residues. The CDR3 bases are TGTGCCAGCAGTGTGCCTGGAGGGACGCGTAGACTTTACGAGCAGTACTTC. Its translation: CASSVPGGTRRLYEQYF.

The chain has TRBV12-5 and TRBJ2-1; 10 bases are a match to TRBD2. J lost 6 bases, V lost 3 bases, and 11 bases had no gene match. The germline V gene has CDR1 LGHNT and CDR2 FRNRAP. There are 17 residues in the CDR3. The CDR3 DNA reads as TGTGCTAGTGGTTTTTGGCTAGCGGGAGATTGGTCCAATGAGCAGTTCTTC. Residues: CASGFWLAGDWSNEQFF.

The J gene is TRBJ1-2, the V gene TRBV5-1; D is uncertain. CDR3 length: 13 amino acids. Trimming took 4 bases from V and 3 from J, leaving 10 bases between them. The V gene's germline CDR1 is SGHRS and CDR2 YFSETQ. CDR3 in DNA: TGCGCCAGCAGCCCACGGGAGGACTATGGCTACACCTTC. It specifies CASSPREDYGYTF.

The CDR3 DNA reads as TGTGCCAGCAGTGGCGTGGACAGGGGTATCACCTACGAGCAGTACTTC. Its protein product is CASSGVDRGITYEQYF. This chain links TRBV2 with TRBJ2-7; 9 positions match TRBD1. CDR3 length equals 16 residues. The germline gives CDR1 SNHLY, CDR2 FYNNEI. Trimming removed 4 bases from V and 2 bases from J; junction bases left unmatched: 9.

The chain has TRBV7-9 and TRBJ1-1, with 9 bases that match TRBD1. Germline V lookup: CDR1 SEHNR, CDR2 FQNEAQ (reference sequence). CDR3 length equals 16 residues. Germline trimming cut 5 bases from V and 13 bases from J; bases unmatched to any gene: 20. CDR3 amino acids: CASSPRGVTGGFKDFF. In DNA form, the CDR3 reads TGTGCCAGCAGCCCTAGGGGGGTAACAGGGGGCTTCAAGGATTTCTTT.

The J gene is TRBJ2-2, the V gene TRBV5-1; 8 nucleotides agree with TRBD1. Germline CDR1 reads SGHRS; CDR2 reads YFSETQ. V was pared by 3 bases and J by 5 bases, with 9 bases of the junction left unmatched. CDR3 size: 16 residues. The CDR3 sequence is CASSSDRVERTGELFF. CDR3 in DNA: TGCGCCAGCAGCTCGGACAGGGTCGAGAGGACCGGGGAGCTGTTTTTT.